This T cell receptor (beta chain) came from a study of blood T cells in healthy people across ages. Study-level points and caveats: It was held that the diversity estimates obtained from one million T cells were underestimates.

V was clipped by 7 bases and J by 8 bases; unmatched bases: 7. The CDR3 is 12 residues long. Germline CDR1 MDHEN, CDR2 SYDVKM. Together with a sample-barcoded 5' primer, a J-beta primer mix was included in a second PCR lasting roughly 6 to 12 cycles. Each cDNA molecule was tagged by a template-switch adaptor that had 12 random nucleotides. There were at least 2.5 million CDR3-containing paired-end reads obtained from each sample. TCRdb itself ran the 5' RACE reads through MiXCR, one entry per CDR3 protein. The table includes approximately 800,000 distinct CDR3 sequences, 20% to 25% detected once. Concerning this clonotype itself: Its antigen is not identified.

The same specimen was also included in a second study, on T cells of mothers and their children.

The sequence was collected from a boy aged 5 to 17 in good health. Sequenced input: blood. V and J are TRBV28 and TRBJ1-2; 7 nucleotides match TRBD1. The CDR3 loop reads CASTRQGYGYTF. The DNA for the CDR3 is TGTGCCAGCACTAGACAGGGCTACGGCTACACCTTC.